The entry that follows covers one TCR beta chain sequence. This sample is part of a study of control samples from healthy donors and cancer patients. The assay was immunoSEQ multiplex PCR, and TCRdb's table has in-frame clones only and misses some. This table holds 130,000 or so clones, 88% found once. CDR3 size: 15 residues. The germline CDR1 and CDR2 sequences are LGHDT and YNNKEL (reference sequence). V lost 1 base and J 7 bases, leaving 16 bases between the germline ends. The clonotype originates from a man aged 50-60 years in good health. Sequencing input: blood. V usage is TRBV3-1 (or the pseudogene TRBV3-2) and J usage is TRBJ1-1, with a tentative D call TRBD1 (5 bases). The CDR3 DNA reads as TGTGCCAGCAGCCAAGGGGGCCCAGGAGCGGTTGAAGCTTTCTTT. It is translated as CASSQGGPGAVEAFF.